This T cell receptor (beta chain) appears in the sequencing data of a study of blood T cell repertoires in COVID-19. Across the whole study: Both acute and convalescent COVID-19 samples were obtained from the United States, Italy and Spain. Sample material is recorded as cDNA or gDNA derived from T cells, B-cell-depleted T cells, or PBMCs.

Per the original methods: How many nucleated cells were present was estimated from reference gene primer amplification. Sequenced by immunoSEQ multiplex PCR; TCRdb stores in-frame clones only, minus some. From that table come the V and J calls and clone size; the DNA was used to work out D and trimming. The sample yields about 250,000 clones, roughly 88% seen once. CDR3 size: 18 residues. Trimming at V came to 2 bases and at J to 5 bases, leaving 13 bases not matched to a gene. CDR1 is SGHRS and CDR2 is YFSETQ in the germline V gene. Seattle patients were enrolled while actively infected and followed longitudinally.

The sequence was collected from a woman aged 25-40 years with COVID-19, enrolled during active disease. What was sequenced was peripheral blood. This chain joins TRBV5-1 and TRBJ2-1; 10 positions agree with TRBD2. Written as DNA, the CDR3 is TGCGCCAGCAGCTTATCTCCCCTCTTAGCGGGGGGTGACAATGAGCAGTTCTTC. It yields the protein CASSLSPLLAGGDNEQFF.